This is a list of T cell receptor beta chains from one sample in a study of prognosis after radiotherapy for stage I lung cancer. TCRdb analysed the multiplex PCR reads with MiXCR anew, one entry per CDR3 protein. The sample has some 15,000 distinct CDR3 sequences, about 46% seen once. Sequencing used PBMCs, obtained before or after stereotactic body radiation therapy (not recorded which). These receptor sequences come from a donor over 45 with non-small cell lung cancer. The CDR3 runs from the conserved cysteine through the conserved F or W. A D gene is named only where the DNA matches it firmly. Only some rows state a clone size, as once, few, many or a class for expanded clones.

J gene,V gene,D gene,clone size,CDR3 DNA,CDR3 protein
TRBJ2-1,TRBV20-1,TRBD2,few,TGCAGTGCTAGAGAAAAGACTAGCGGGGGGGGGGAGCAGTTCTTC,CSAREKTSGGGEQFF
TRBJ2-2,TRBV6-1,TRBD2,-,TGTGCCGGCAAAATGGGGGCACTAGCGGGTGATCGCGCGAACACCGGGGAGCTGTTTTTT,CAGKMGALAGDRANTGELFF
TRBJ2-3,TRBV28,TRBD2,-,TGTGCCAGCTTCCCCTCGGGATGGGAGGGGAAGGCAGATACTCAGTATTTT,CASFPSGWEGKADTQYF
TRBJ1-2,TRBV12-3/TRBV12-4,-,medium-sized,TGTGCCAGCAGTTTAGGGATAGAGGTTGATGGCTACACCTTC,CASSLGIEVDGYTF
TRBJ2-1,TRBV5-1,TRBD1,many,TGCGCCAGCAGCCCACAGGGGTACAGGGATGAGCAGTTCTTC,CASSPQGYRDEQFF
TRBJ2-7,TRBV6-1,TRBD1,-,TGTGCCAGCATTGTCCGGGACAGATCCTACGAGCAGTACTTC,CASIVRDRSYEQYF
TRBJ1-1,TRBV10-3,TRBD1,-,TGTGCCACCCTCCCGACAGGGGACCTGAACACTGGAGCTTTCTTT,CATLPTGDLNTGAFF
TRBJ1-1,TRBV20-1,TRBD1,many,TGCAGTGCGCCGAGACAGGGGAGGATCACTGAAGCTTTCTTT,CSAPRQGRITEAFF
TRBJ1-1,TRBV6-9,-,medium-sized,TGTGCCAGCAGTTACACTGAAGCTTTCTTT,CASSYTEAFF
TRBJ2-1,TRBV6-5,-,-,TGTGCCAGCAGTCACTCCAACCACGCACTAGATGCTCGTGAGCAGTTCTTC,CASSHSNHALDAREQFF
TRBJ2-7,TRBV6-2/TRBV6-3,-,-,TGTGCCAGCAGTCCTTCGGTACTAGCTAACTACGAGCAGTACTTC,CASSPSVLANYEQYF
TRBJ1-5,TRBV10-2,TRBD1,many,TGCGCCAGCAGTGAAGCTTTAGGGGGCCAGCCCCAGCATTTT,CASSEALGGQPQHF
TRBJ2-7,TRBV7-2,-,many,TGTGCCAGCAGCCCCGGTCCCAGGTCTCATGTTTCCTCCTACGAGCAGTACTTC,CASSPGPRSHVSSYEQYF
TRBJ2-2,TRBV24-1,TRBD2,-,TGTGCCACCAGTGATTTTGAGCGGGAGATTGACGGGGAGCTGTTTTTT,CATSDFEREIDGELFF
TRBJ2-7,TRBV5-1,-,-,TGCGCCAGCAGCTTGGGTGACGGGGGCTACGAGCAGTACTTC,CASSLGDGGYEQYF
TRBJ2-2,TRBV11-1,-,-,TGTGCCAGCAGCGCGAGGCCCCAGGGCTCATTCGGGGAGCTGTTTTTT,CASSARPQGSFGELFF
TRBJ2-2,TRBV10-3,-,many,TGTGCCATCAGTGGGACCGACACCGGGGAGCTGTTTTTT,CAISGTDTGELFF
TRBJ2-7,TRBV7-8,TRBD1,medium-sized,TGTGCCAGCAGCTCCGGACAGGGAGTATCCTACGAGCAGTACTTC,CASSSGQGVSYEQYF
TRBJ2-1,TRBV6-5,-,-,TGTGCCAGCAGTTACTCGAGGCGGCACAATGAGCAGTTCTTC,CASSYSRRHNEQFF
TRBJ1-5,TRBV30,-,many,TGTGCCTGGAGCCCGACTTCCTACCTAAATCAGCCCCAGCATTTT,CAWSPTSYLNQPQHF
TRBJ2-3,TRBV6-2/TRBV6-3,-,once,TGTGCCAGCAGTGACTCTGGGGGGGCCTACACAGATACGCAGTATTTT,CASSDSGGAYTDTQYF
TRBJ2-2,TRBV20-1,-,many,TGCAGTGCTAGGGGGACTGGAGCCCAGAACACCGGGGAGCTGTTTTTT,CSARGTGAQNTGELFF
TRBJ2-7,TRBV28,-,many,TGTGCCAGCAGTTTCTCCCTCAGAACTAGATTTGACGAGCAGTACTTC,CASSFSLRTRFDEQYF
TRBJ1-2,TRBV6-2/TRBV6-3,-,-,TGTGCCAGCAGTTCCGAGGGGGTTCAATATGGCTACACCTTC,CASSSEGVQYGYTF
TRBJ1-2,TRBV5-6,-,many,TGTGCCAGCAGCCTTGGGGGGATAGGGGGCTACACCTTC,CASSLGGIGGYTF
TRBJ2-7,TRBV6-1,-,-,TGTGCCAGCAGCACAGGGTACGCCGAGCAGTACTTC,CASSTGYAEQYF
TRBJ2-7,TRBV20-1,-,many,TGCAGTGCTAGGAGAGGGTTGGACTACGAGCAGTACTTC,CSARRGLDYEQYF
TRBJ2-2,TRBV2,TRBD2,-,TGTGCCAGCAGCTTAGTCCCGAGCGGGAGCGACACCGTGGAGCTGTTTTTT,CASSLVPSGSDTVELFF
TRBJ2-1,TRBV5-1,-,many,TGCGCCAGCAGCTTGGGGGATCCTAGTGTCGATGAGCAGTTCTTC,CASSLGDPSVDEQFF
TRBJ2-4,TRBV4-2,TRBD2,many,TGTGCCAGCAGCCAACGCCGGGAGGTTCGTACCAAAAACATTCAGTACTTC,CASSQRREVRTKNIQYF
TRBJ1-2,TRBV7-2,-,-,TGTGCCAGCAGCTTGACGTCCGGGACGGTGACGGGCTATAGCTACACCTTC,CASSLTSGTVTGYSYTF
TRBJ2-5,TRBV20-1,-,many,TGCAGTGCTAGAGATCAATGGGGTGGGCAGGGTCAAGAGACCCAGTACTTC,CSARDQWGGQGQETQYF
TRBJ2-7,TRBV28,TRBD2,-,TGTGCCAGCAGTCTGGGACTACTCTACGAGCAGTACTTC,CASSLGLLYEQYF
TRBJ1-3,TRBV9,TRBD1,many,TGTGCCAGCAGCTCGAGGGACAGCAGTAACTCTGGAAACACCATATATTTT,CASSSRDSSNSGNTIYF
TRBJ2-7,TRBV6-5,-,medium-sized,TGTGCCAGCAGTTTGAAGGGGAACGAGCAGTACTTC,CASSLKGNEQYF
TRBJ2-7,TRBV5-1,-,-,TGCGCCAGCAGCTTGACCGACCCCACCTACGAGCAGTACTTC,CASSLTDPTYEQYF
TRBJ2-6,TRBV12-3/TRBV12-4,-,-,TGTGCCAGCAGTTTATATGTTTCTGGGGCCAACGTCCTGACTTTC,CASSLYVSGANVLTF
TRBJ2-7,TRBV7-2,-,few,TGTGCCAGCAGCCGCCCCGGCTACGAGCAGTACTTC,CASSRPGYEQYF
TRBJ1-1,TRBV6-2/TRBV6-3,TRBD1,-,TGTGCCAGCAGTTTCGTACAGGGGGCTACTGAAGCTTTCTTT,CASSFVQGATEAFF
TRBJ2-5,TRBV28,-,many,TGTGCCAGCAGTTTTCGGGGTGCCCAGGGGGAGACCCAGTACTTC,CASSFRGAQGETQYF
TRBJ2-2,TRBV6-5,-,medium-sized,TGTGCCAGCAGTTACTATGCAGGGGCTCCCGGGGAGCTGTTTTTT,CASSYYAGAPGELFF
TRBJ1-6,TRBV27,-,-,TGTGCCAGCAGTTTTTGGAGATCCGCAAACGAAGGACACCTCCACTTT,CASSFWRSANEGHLHF
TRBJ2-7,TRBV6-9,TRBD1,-,TGTGCCCGCAGTTACAACAGGGGTCACGAGCGGTACTTC,CARSYNRGHERYF
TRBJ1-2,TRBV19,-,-,TGTGCCATTAGTATAGATCTAGGGTCGGGCTACACCTTC,CAISIDLGSGYTF